Following are 32 T cell receptor beta chains from one sample sequenced in a study of blood T cell repertoires in COVID-19. Method: immunoSEQ multiplex PCR; TCRdb's copy keeps in-frame clones and lacks some. Of about 210,000 clones listed, around 86% are singletons. Sequencing was carried out using PBMCs or T cells enriched from blood (not recorded which). The receptors originated from a woman aged 45 to 65 with acute COVID-19.

This clone was seen just once. Here the CDR3 reads CASSLGYSYEQYF. The CDR3 coding sequence is TGTGCCAGCAGCTTGGGTTACTCCTACGAGCAGTACTTC. V gene TRBV5-4 combines with J gene TRBJ2-7; no clear D gene. Trimming stripped 0 bases from V and 0 bases from J, with 4 bases between. The CDR3 runs 13 residues. Germline assignment: CDR1 SGHNT and CDR2 YYREEE (reference sequence). The full variable domain, rest sourced from reference TRBV5-4 and TRBJ2-7, is ETGVTQSPTHLIKTRGQQVTLRCSSQSGHNTVSWYQQALGQGPQFIFQYYREEENGRGNFPPRFSGLQFPNYSSELNVNALELDDSALYLCASSLGYSYEQYFGPGTRLTVT.

The chain recombines TRBV29-1 with TRBJ2-7, with 9 positions matching TRBD2. The CDR3 length is 15 residues. CDR1 and CDR2 (germline): SQVTM, ANQGSEA. The V gene end was trimmed by 7 bases and the J gene end by 1 base; junction bases not matched to a gene: 11. The CDR3 spells CSGSRGLAGSYEQYF. The CDR3 coding sequence is TGCAGCGGGTCTAGGGGGCTAGCGGGGTCCTACGAGCAGTACTTC.

The genes are TRBV7-6 and TRBJ2-1, with 9 bases lining up with TRBD2. The CDR3 totals 15 residues. CDR1 SGHVS and CDR2 FNYEAQ come from the germline V gene. The trim removed 3 bases at V and 5 bases at J, leaving 5 bases unmatched. CDR3 sequence reads: CASSFNLAGNNEQFF. The CDR3 DNA is TGTGCCAGCAGCTTTAATCTAGCGGGGAACAATGAGCAGTTCTTC.

This clone was seen more than once but under ten times. This chain uses TRBV27 with TRBJ2-2; a weak D match, TRBD2 (6 bases). V lost 3 bases and J 1 base, leaving 9 bases between the germline ends. Per the germline V gene, CDR1 is MNHEY and CDR2 is SMNVEV (reference sequence). The CDR3 extends over 15 amino acids. The CDR3 region is CASSFLRGNTGELFF. CDR3 in DNA: TGTGCCAGCAGTTTTTTGCGGGGGAACACCGGGGAGCTGTTTTTT.

The chain joins TRBV6-4 to TRBJ2-1; 8 nucleotides match TRBD2. CDR1 and CDR2 (germline): MRHNA, SNTAGT. The V and J ends lost 5 bases and 4 bases, in that order; junction bases with no gene match: 7. The CDR3 is 15 amino acids. The CDR3 is CASSRAGTSYNEQFF. CDR3 DNA: TGTGCCAGCAGTCGTGCCGGGACTAGTTACAATGAGCAGTTCTTC.

V usage is TRBV19 and J usage is TRBJ2-2, with TRBD1 matching 10 bases. In germline, CDR1 is LNHDA, CDR2 SQIVND (reference sequence). The CDR3 runs to 16 residues. Trimming took 4 bases from V and 4 from J; bases not matched to a gene: 6. CDR3 residues: CASSTDRGPRTGELFF. The CDR3 DNA sequence: TGTGCCAGTAGTACCGACAGGGGGCCCCGCACCGGGGAGCTGTTTTTT.

The rearrangement uses TRBV6-5 and TRBJ2-2; 7 bases match TRBD1. From germline, CDR1 is MNHEY and CDR2 SVGAGI. The CDR3 runs to 16 residues. The trim removed 1 base at V and 4 bases at J, leaving 6 bases unmatched. The CDR3 here is CASSYFLGQTTGELFF. DNA for the CDR3: TGTGCCAGCAGTTACTTCCTGGGACAGACCACCGGGGAGCTGTTTTTT.

The sample holds one count of this clone. The chain joins TRBV7-6 to TRBJ2-7, with D perhaps matching TRBD1 (6 bases). The V end was cut by 6 bases, the J end by 3 bases, with 12 bases between. CDR3 size: 13 residues. Germline lookup yields CDR1 SGHVS and CDR2 FNYEAQ. CDR3 sequence reads: CASSWTEDYEQYF. The CDR3 bases are TGTGCCAGCAGTTGGACAGAGGACTACGAGCAGTACTTC.

This rearrangement joins TRBV3-1 (or the pseudogene TRBV3-2) to TRBJ1-6; D is possibly TRBD1 (5 bases). CDR3 size: 15 residues. Germline CDR1 and CDR2: LGHDT and YNNKEL (reference sequence). V was trimmed by 6 bases and J by 7 bases, leaving 16 bases between them. The CDR3 region is CASSYERTPNSPLHF. CDR3 DNA: TGTGCCAGCAGTTATGAAAGGACACCGAATTCACCCCTCCACTTT.

This clone was seen only a few times. The chain carries TRBV19 and TRBJ1-3; 7 bases are a match to TRBD1. The V and J ends lost 4 bases and 2 bases, in that order; junction bases with no gene match: 8. The CDR3 totals 16 residues. Germline V lookup: CDR1 LNHDA, CDR2 SQIVND (reference sequence). Here the CDR3 reads CASSKGPTGTGNTIYF. The CDR3 DNA reads as TGTGCCAGTAGTAAGGGACCGACAGGGACTGGAAACACCATATATTTT.

The genes are TRBV3-1 (or the pseudogene TRBV3-2) and TRBJ2-1; D gene unclear. The CDR3 contains 13 residues. The germline CDR1 and CDR2 sequences are LGHDT and YNNKEL (reference sequence). Between the trimmed V and J ends, which lost 3 bases and 5 bases, there was a span of 8 bases. The CDR3 coding sequence is TGTGCCAGCAGCCACAACAGAAACAATGAGCAGTTCTTC. Protein product: CASSHNRNNEQFF.

The chain carries TRBV30 and TRBJ1-6, with 7 bases matching TRBD1. The CDR3 loop spans 13 amino acids. CDR1 is GTSNPN and CDR2 is SVGIG in the germline V gene (reference sequence). V lost 5 bases to trimming and J lost 6 bases; unmatched junction nucleotides: 4. The CDR3 nucleotides read TGTGCCTGGGCCCGGGACAGTAATTCACCCCTCCACTTT. Translation gives CAWARDSNSPLHF.

The DNA for the CDR3 is TGTGCCAGCAGTTATCGAGGATACGAGCAGTACTTC. It encodes CASSYRGYEQYF. The chain employs TRBV6-5 and TRBJ2-7; D uncertain. The V gene lost 3 bases and the J gene lost 4 bases, with 7 bases spanning the gap. The CDR3 is made up of 12 amino acids. The germline CDR1 and CDR2 sequences are MNHEY and SVGAGI.

In nucleotides, the CDR3 is TGTGCCAGCAGCCCACAAAGGGGCCGGGGGGCCCCCCCCTACGAGCAGTACTTC. Translation: CASSPQRGRGAPPYEQYF. The gene calls are TRBV7-2 and TRBJ2-7; possible D gene TRBD2, 7 bases. The CDR3 is made up of 18 amino acids. Germline V gives CDR1 SGHTA, CDR2 FQGNSA. The V and J ends lost 5 bases and 2 bases respectively, with 25 bases between them. The whole variable domain, remainder taken from reference TRBV7-2 and TRBJ2-7, is GAGVSQSPSNKVTEKGKDVELRCDPISGHTALYWYRQSLGQGLEFLIYFQGNSAPDKSGLPSDRFSAERTGGSVSTLTIQRTQQEDSAVYLCASSPQRGRGAPPYEQYFGPGTRLTVT.

This chain uses TRBV30 with TRBJ2-2; TRBD1 is a possible D gene (5 bases). Between the trimmed V and J ends, which lost 4 bases and 4 bases, there was a span of 10 bases. Germline lookup yields CDR1 GTSNPN and CDR2 SVGIG (reference sequence). There are 13 residues in the CDR3. CDR3 in DNA: TGTGCCTGGACCACAGGTGTCACCGGGGAGCTGTTTTTT. This codes for CAWTTGVTGELFF.

The V gene is TRBV14, the J gene TRBJ2-2; 7 nucleotides line up with TRBD2. CDR1 SGHDN and CDR2 FVKESK come from the germline V gene. This CDR3 is 16 amino acids long. V shed 4 bases and J 0 bases; nucleotides not matched to a gene: 5. This CDR3 reads CASSPLGGANTGELFF. The CDR3 DNA follows: TGTGCCAGCAGCCCACTTGGGGGGGCGAACACCGGGGAGCTGTTTTTT. Filled out from reference TRBV14 and TRBJ2-2, the complete variable domain reads EAGVTQFPSHSVIEKGQTVTLRCDPISGHDNLYWYRRVMGKEIKFLLHFVKESKQDESGMPNNRFLAERTGGTYSTLKVQPAELEDSGVYFCASSPLGGANTGELFFGEGSRLTVL.

The chain links TRBV11-2 to TRBJ1-6, with TRBD1 matching over 7 bases. Trimming removed 5 bases from V and 7 bases from J; junction bases left unmatched: 5. Per germline, CDR1 SGHAT and CDR2 FQNNGV. This CDR3 is built from 14 residues. In DNA form, the CDR3 reads TGTGCCAGCAGCCCCGACAGGGTGAATTCACCCCTCCACTTT. It specifies CASSPDRVNSPLHF.

This clone has a count of ten or more. This chain joins TRBV4-2 and TRBJ2-7; 8 bases align to TRBD1. After removal of 4 bases from V and 5 bases from J, the junction contained 7 bases not matched to a gene. CDR1 and CDR2 from the germline V gene are LGHNA and YNFKEQ. This CDR3 is built from 14 residues. The CDR3 nucleotides read TGTGCCAGCAGCCTCGGACAGGGTCTCGACGAGCAGTACTTC. Translated, it gives CASSLGQGLDEQYF.

The CDR3 reads CASSSNYPGVNEKLFF. DNA for the CDR3: TGTGCCAGCAGCTCCAATTACCCCGGGGTTAATGAAAAACTGTTTTTT. V and J are TRBV11-2 and TRBJ1-4; D uncertain. The germline gives CDR1 SGHAT, CDR2 FQNNGV. The CDR3 consists of 16 residues. Trimming took 4 bases from V and 4 from J, leaving 16 bases between them.

V and J are TRBV6-5 and TRBJ2-1; TRBD2 agrees at 9 bases. The germline V gene has CDR1 MNHEY and CDR2 SVGAGI. V gave up 8 bases and J gave up 0 bases; unmatched junction bases: 2. This CDR3 has 14 amino acids. The CDR3 DNA is TGTGCCAGCCATAGCGGGGGCTCCTACAATGAGCAGTTCTTC. It is translated as CASHSGGSYNEQFF.

This clone was seen only a few times. The V and J genes are TRBV4-3 and TRBJ1-3; 9 nucleotides line up with TRBD1. After removal of 3 bases from V and 0 bases from J, the junction contained 6 bases not matched to a gene. CDR3 length equals 17 residues. Germline V lookup: CDR1 LGHNA, CDR2 YSLEER. Here the CDR3 DNA reads TGCGCCAGCAGCCAGACAGGGGGATTGAGCTCTGGAAACACCATATATTTT. Translated: CASSQTGGLSSGNTIYF.

V and J are TRBV15 and TRBJ1-2, with 9 nucleotides matching TRBD1. V was pared by 6 bases and J by 2 bases, with 4 bases of the junction left unmatched. CDR1 is LNHNV and CDR2 is YYDKDF in the germline V gene (reference sequence). CDR3 length: 14 amino acids. This CDR3 is CATSTGTGNYGYTF. CDR3 DNA sequence: TGTGCCACCAGTACCGGGACAGGGAACTATGGCTACACCTTC.

The gene calls are TRBV11-3 and TRBJ2-3; 7 nucleotides line up with TRBD2. Germline V CDR1 and CDR2: SGHNT, YENEEA. The CDR3 is made up of 18 amino acids. The trim removed 1 base at V and 2 bases at J, leaving 12 bases unmatched. For the CDR3, the DNA is TGTGCCAGCAGCTTAGGAGTCCAGCGGGGACTTTCCACAGATACGCAGTATTTT. Its translation is CASSLGVQRGLSTDTQYF. The full variable domain, rest sourced from reference TRBV11-3 and TRBJ2-3, is EAGVVQSPRYKIIEKKQPVAFWCNPISGHNTLYWYLQNLGQGPELLIRYENEEAVDDSQLPKDRFSAERLKGVDSTLKIQPAELGDSAVYLCASSLGVQRGLSTDTQYFGPGTRLTVL.

The rearrangement links TRBV25-1 to TRBJ1-1; 9 positions match TRBD1. The V gene end was trimmed by 2 bases and the J gene end by 7 bases; junction bases not matched to a gene: 8. Germline CDR1 MGHDK, CDR2 SYGVNS. This CDR3 is 15 amino acids long. This chain's CDR3 is CASSEPGQGRIEAFF. The CDR3 DNA sequence: TGTGCCAGCAGTGAACCAGGACAGGGGAGAATTGAAGCTTTCTTT. The variable domain in full, completed from reference TRBV25-1 and TRBJ1-1, reads EADIYQTPRYLVIGTGKKITLECSQTMGHDKMYWYQQDPGMELHLIHYSYGVNSTEKGDLSSESTVSRIRTEHFPLTLESARPSHTSQYLCASSEPGQGRIEAFFGQGTRLTVV.

The chain combines TRBV5-6 with TRBJ2-1, with 8 bases identical to TRBD2. There are 18 residues in the CDR3. Per germline, CDR1 SGHDT and CDR2 YYEEEE. Unmatched junction bases numbered 14, after V lost 0 bases and J lost 6 bases. CDR3 DNA sequence: TGTGCCAGCAGCTTGGGGCCCGGCGGGGGGCACAAAAGCAATGAGCAGTTCTTC. Its protein product is CASSLGPGGGHKSNEQFF. Variable domain in full (rest from reference TRBV5-6 and TRBJ2-1): DAGVTQSPTHLIKTRGQQVTLRCSPKSGHDTVSWYQQALGQGPQFIFQYYEEEERQRGNFPDRFSGHQFPNYSSELNVNALLLGDSALYLCASSLGPGGGHKSNEQFFGPGTRLTVL.

V and J are TRBV5-1 and TRBJ2-2, with D possibly being TRBD2 (7 bases). Trimming took off 4 bases at V and 6 bases at J, with 31 bases between the two ends. Germline loops: CDR1 SGHRS, CDR2 YFSETQ. This CDR3 is built from 20 residues. CDR3 region: CASSGTPEGGIVYVAGELFF. The CDR3 coding sequence is TGCGCCAGCAGCGGAACCCCGGAGGGGGGGATTGTCTATGTCGCCGGGGAGCTGTTTTTT.

The genes are TRBV30 and TRBJ2-7; TRBD2 agrees at 7 bases. Germline lookup yields CDR1 GTSNPN and CDR2 SVGIG (reference sequence). The ends lost 6 bases at V and 0 bases at J; junction bases unmatched: 5. The CDR3 has 13 residues. CDR3 in DNA: TGTGCCTGCATGCGGGAGAGCTCCTACGAGCAGTACTTC. It yields the protein CACMRESSYEQYF.

The J gene is TRBJ2-2, the V gene TRBV18; 7 bases match TRBD2. The CDR3 runs to 16 residues. Looked up from germline, CDR1 is KGHSH and CDR2 is LQKENI. Unmatched junction bases numbered 8, after V lost 0 bases and J lost 7 bases. CDR3 nucleotides: TGTGCCAGCTCACCACCGTTGAAGGCTAGCGGCGGGGAGCTGTTTTTT. The encoded protein is CASSPPLKASGGELFF.

The CDR3 sequence: CASSQFGGANTGELFF. The CDR3 DNA reads as TGTGCCAGCAGCCAATTCGGGGGGGCGAACACCGGGGAGCTGTTTTTT. This chain links TRBV14 with TRBJ2-2, with TRBD2 identical over 8 bases. The V gene's germline CDR1 is SGHDN and CDR2 FVKESK. CDR3 length equals 16 residues. V lost 2 bases to trimming and J lost 0 bases; unmatched junction nucleotides: 2.

The chain employs TRBV7-2 and TRBJ1-3; D is perhaps TRBD1 (6 bases). Between the trimmed V and J ends, which lost 4 bases and 0 bases, there was a span of 10 bases. The CDR3 is made up of 15 amino acids. CDR1 and CDR2 from the germline V gene are SGHTA and FQGNSA. CDR3: CASSWRTDSGNTIYF. CDR3 nucleotide sequence: TGTGCCAGCAGCTGGCGGACAGACTCTGGAAACACCATATATTTT.

This clone appeared a few times. The V call is TRBV18, the J call TRBJ1-4; tentatively, D is TRBD1 (6 bases). The germline CDR1 and CDR2 sequences are KGHSH and LQKENI. Trimming took off 8 bases at V and 8 bases at J, with 15 bases between the two ends. The CDR3 covers 13 residues. CDR3 sequence: CASAPQGGEKLFF. CDR3 bases: TGTGCCAGCGCCCCACAGGGAGGGGAAAAACTGTTTTTT.

This rearrangement joins TRBV27 to TRBJ1-1; 7 positions match TRBD1. Germline lookup yields CDR1 MNHEY and CDR2 SMNVEV (reference sequence). V was pared by 6 bases and J by 0 bases, with 10 bases of the junction left unmatched. The CDR3 length is 16 residues. The CDR3 is CASSRMSTGLNTEAFF. The CDR3 DNA reads TGTGCCAGCAGCCGTATGTCGACAGGGTTGAACACTGAAGCTTTCTTT.